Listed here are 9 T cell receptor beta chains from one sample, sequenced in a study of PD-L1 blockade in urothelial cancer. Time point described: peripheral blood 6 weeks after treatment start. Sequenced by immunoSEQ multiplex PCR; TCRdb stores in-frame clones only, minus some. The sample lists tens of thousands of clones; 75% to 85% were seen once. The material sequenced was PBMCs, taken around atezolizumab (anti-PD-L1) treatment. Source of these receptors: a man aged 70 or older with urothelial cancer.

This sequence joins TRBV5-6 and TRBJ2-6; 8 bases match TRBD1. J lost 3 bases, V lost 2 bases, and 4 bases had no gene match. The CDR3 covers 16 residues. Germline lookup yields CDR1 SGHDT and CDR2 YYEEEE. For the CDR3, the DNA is TGTGCCAGCAGCTTCCCAGGGGGCGGTGGGGCCAACGTCCTGACTTTC. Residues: CASSFPGGGGANVLTF. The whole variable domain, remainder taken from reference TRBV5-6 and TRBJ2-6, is DAGVTQSPTHLIKTRGQQVTLRCSPKSGHDTVSWYQQALGQGPQFIFQYYEEEERQRGNFPDRFSGHQFPNYSSELNVNALLLGDSALYLCASSFPGGGGANVLTFGAGSRLTVL.

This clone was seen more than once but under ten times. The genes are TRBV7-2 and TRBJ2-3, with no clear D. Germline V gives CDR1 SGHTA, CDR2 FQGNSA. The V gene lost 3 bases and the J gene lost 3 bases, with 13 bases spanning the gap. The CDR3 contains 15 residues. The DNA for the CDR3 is TGTGCCAGCAGCTTTTCCCGCGAGATGACAGATACGCAGTATTTT. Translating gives CASSFSREMTDTQYF.

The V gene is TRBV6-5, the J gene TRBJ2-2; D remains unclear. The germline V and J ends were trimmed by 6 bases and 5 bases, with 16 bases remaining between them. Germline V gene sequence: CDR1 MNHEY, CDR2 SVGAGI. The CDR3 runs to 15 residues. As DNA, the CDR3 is TGTGCCAGCAGCCAAAGCCAGGTCCGGACCGGGGAGCTGTTTTTT. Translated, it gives CASSQSQVRTGELFF.

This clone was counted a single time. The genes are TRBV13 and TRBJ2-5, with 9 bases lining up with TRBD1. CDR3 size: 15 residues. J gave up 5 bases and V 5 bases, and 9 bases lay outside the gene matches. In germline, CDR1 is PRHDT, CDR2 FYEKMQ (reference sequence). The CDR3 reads CASSLQGAPGETQYF. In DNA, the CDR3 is TGTGCCAGCAGCCTACAGGGGGCCCCGGGGGAGACCCAGTACTTC. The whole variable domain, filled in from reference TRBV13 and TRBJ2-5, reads AAGVIQSPRHLIKEKRETATLKCYPIPRHDTVYWYQQGPGQDPQFLISFYEKMQSDKGSIPDRFSAQQFSDYHSELNMSSLELGDSALYFCASSLQGAPGETQYFGPGTRLLVL.

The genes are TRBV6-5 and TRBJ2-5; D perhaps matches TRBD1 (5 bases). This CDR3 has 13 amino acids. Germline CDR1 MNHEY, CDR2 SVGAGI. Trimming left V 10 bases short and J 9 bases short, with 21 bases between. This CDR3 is CATSGNQEKAQYF. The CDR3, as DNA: TGTGCCACCTCAGGGAATCAAGAGAAGGCCCAGTACTTC.

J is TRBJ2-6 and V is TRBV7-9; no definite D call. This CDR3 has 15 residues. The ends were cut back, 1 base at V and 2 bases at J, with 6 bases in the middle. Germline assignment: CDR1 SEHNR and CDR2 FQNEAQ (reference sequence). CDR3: CASSLDRPGANVLTF. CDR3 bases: TGTGCCAGCAGCTTAGACAGACCTGGGGCCAACGTCCTGACTTTC.

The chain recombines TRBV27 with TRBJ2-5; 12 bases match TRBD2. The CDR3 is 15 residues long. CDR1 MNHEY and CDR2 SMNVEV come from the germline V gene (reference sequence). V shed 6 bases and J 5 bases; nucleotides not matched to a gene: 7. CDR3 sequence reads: CASRAVGTSGETQYF. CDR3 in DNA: TGTGCCAGCAGAGCCGTGGGGACTAGCGGGGAGACCCAGTACTTC.

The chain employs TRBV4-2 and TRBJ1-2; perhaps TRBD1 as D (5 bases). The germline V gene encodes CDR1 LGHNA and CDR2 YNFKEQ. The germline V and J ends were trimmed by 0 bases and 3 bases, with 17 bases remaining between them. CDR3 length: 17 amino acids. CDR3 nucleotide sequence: TGTGCCAGCAGCCAAGATCGTCTTGCAGGGACTTACTATGGCTACACCTTC. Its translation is CASSQDRLAGTYYGYTF.

CDR3 coding DNA: TGTGCCAGCTCTTACACAGATACGCAGTATTTT. Its protein is CASSYTDTQYF. This chain joins TRBV14 and TRBJ2-3; no clear D. Deletions cut 8 bases from V and 2 bases from J, with 5 bases between. Germline loops: CDR1 SGHDN, CDR2 FVKESK. The CDR3 runs to 11 residues.